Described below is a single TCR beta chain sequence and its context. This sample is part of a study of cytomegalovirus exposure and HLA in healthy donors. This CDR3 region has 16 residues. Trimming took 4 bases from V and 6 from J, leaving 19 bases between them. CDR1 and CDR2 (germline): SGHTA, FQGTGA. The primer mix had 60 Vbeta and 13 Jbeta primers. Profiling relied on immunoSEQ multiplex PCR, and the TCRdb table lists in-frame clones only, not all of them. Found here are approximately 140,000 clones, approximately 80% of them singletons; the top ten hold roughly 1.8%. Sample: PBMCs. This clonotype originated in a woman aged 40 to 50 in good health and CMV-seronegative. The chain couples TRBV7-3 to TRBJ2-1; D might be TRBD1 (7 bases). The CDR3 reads CASSSPGGPEVNEQFF. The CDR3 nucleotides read TGTGCCAGCAGCTCACCAGGGGGGCCTGAGGTCAATGAGCAGTTCTTC. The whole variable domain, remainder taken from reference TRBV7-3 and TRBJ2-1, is GAGVSQTPSNKVTEKGKYVELRCDPISGHTALYWYRQSLGQGPEFLIYFQGTGAADDSGLPNDRFFAVRPEGSVSTLKIQRTERGDSAVYLCASSSPGGPEVNEQFFGPGTRLTVL.